This T cell receptor beta chain is from a study of beta chain features in type 1 diabetes (dated 2018 in TCRdb). Background on the whole study: Mean age, gender distribution, total cell number and subset yield were not different between patients and healthy donors. A total of about 100,000,000 sorted cells were examined across all samples, and RNA yield correlated strongly with the number of cells per subset. In the study, TCRB repertoires of sorted circulating CD4+ T cell subsets from recently diagnosed type 1 diabetes patients were compared with those of matched healthy donors. Whereas all 30 or so donors provided naive and central memory subsets, regulatory and stem cell-like memory subsets were isolated from just 8 patients and about 8 healthy donors.

Broader findings and caveats from the paper: Naive, central memory and regulatory TCRB repertoires appeared more similar among patients than among healthy donors. PCR might favor shorter templates, but patient and control samples were amplified and corrected together, so any skew would affect both groups equally. Because cDNA was sequenced instead of genomic DNA, activated cells with high expression could be over-represented, although the groups did not differ in activation or CD3 levels. At VDJ recombination sites, type 1 diabetes patients had fewer insertions and more deleted nucleotides, which implies abnormalities in thymic rearrangement. Only small numbers of individuals were included in the HLA sub-analyses, which left unresolved whether HLA type had any influence on TCRB rearrangement. In all four CD4+ subsets, TCRB CDR3 length was moderately but significantly shorter in type 1 diabetes patients.

From each donor, a single peripheral blood sample of 100 to 150 mL on average was drawn into heparinised tubes. Naive, central memory, regulatory and stem cell-like memory CD4+ T cells were sorted on a BD FACSAria II using a panel including CD45RO, CCR7, CD25, CD127, CD95 and CD27. Every sorted population had a purity above 95%. PBMCs were isolated immediately by Lymphoprep density gradient centrifugation and stained directly without culture. So that batch effects would be minimized, each experiment stained and sorted samples in pairs, pairing one healthy donor with one patient. All of the isolated RNA was reverse transcribed with the High Capacity cDNA Reverse Transcription Kit, so expressed TCRB transcripts were sequenced. Deep immunoSEQ sequencing was applied to naive, central memory and regulatory T cell samples, giving an average of roughly 3.5 million total reads per sample. After sorted cells were lysed in RLT buffer, RNA was extracted with DNase-treated RNeasy Micro or Mini kits, with the choice depending on cell number. To prevent cross-contamination, every cell subset was processed on its own, while patient and healthy donor samples were processed together. TCRB sequences were amplified from cDNA with the immunoSEQ multiplex PCR, producing 87-bp fragments spanning the CDR3 region. The amplicons were sequenced using the Illumina HiSeq platform. For the original study's pipeline: Synthetic template baselines were used to correct PCR bias computationally, reads within Hamming distance 2 were collapsed, and singletons that could not be merged were discarded. Reads were aligned against IMGT so that V, D and J genes, CDR3 length and insertions or deletions at six rearrangement sites could be assigned. Clonotype counts were normalized to sorted cell number within each subset before computing true diversity and Gini coefficients with the tcR R package. The overlap coefficient, calculated on TCRB nucleotide sequences, was used to measure repertoire sharing. Out-of-frame TCRB sequences from naive cells were analyzed as a proxy for the pre-selection repertoire. The clones in this table, taken by TCRdb from immuneACCESS, are in-frame only. Not every clone is retained; where verified, under half of the shortfall comes from an unresolved V gene, and the cause of the rest is unknown. The V and J calls and clone size were taken over from that table, and D and trimming were inferred from the DNA. Counted in this sample were around 140,000 clones; more than 9% of them appeared once. Approximately 1.3% of the sample comes from the top ten.

This clone has more than one count but fewer than ten. It has no known antigen specificity. No quality values exist for individual bases; no much larger clone is one base distant. This TCR was sampled from a man younger than 35 in good health. Material for sequencing was naive CD4+ T cells from blood. Explained via the paper, the cell subset or site label denotes: true naive CD4+ T cells.

The CDR3 reads as follows: CASSLSDRGHTGELFF. The DNA is TGCGCCAGCAGCTTGAGTGACAGGGGTCACACCGGGGAGCTGTTTTTT. The chain is made from TRBV5-1 and TRBJ2-2, with 8 middle bases fitting TRBD1. The CDR3, from cysteine to phenylalanine, totals 16 residues. The read is trimmed to its CDR3 DNA, 48 bases read in frame from base 1. At the junction V is shortened by 1 base and J by 3 bases; bases outside the gene matches: 5. Based on the germline V gene, the CDR1 and CDR2 sequences are SGHRS and YFSETQ.